The 18 T cell receptor beta chains given below trace back to one sample, sequenced in a study of neurological immune-mediated disorders. TCRdb re-derived calls from the 5' RACE reads in MiXCR, one entry per CDR3 protein. Of some 83,000 distinct CDR3 sequences listed, 2% to 3% were seen once; the top ten hold 1.1%. The sequenced material came from PBMCs. These receptors all stem from a woman in her 30s with multiple sclerosis.

This clonotype was found many times. V usage is TRBV7-2 and J usage is TRBJ2-7, with D possibly TRBD1 on 5 matching bases. CDR3 size: 14 residues. Germline CDR1 reads SGHTA; CDR2 reads FQGNSA. V was clipped by 7 bases and J by 7 bases, with 20 bases between them. In nucleotides, the CDR3 is TGTGCCAGCAACCCGCTGGGGCAGGGTCGAGAGCAGTACTTC. It encodes CASNPLGQGREQYF.

This clonotype appeared many times. The chain has TRBV10-2 and TRBJ1-5; TRBD1 is a possible D gene (5 bases). CDR1 and CDR2 from the germline V gene are WSHSY and SAAADI. The CDR3 consists of 13 residues. V was pared by 8 bases and J by 8 bases, with 16 bases between. This CDR3 reads CASSLSGREPQHF. DNA of the CDR3: TGCGCCAGCTCCCTGAGTGGCAGGGAGCCCCAGCATTTT.

In its sample, this clonotype was seen many times. The chain joins TRBV7-9 to TRBJ2-5; D is tentatively TRBD1 or TRBD2 (6 bases each). The CDR3 spans 13 residues. V lost 8 bases to trimming and J lost 5 bases, with 15 bases between them. Germline lookup yields CDR1 SEHNR and CDR2 FQNEAQ (reference sequence). CDR3 DNA sequence: TGTGCCAGCCAGGGGAGGTTCGAGGAGACCCAGTACTTC. This codes for CASQGRFEETQYF. The whole variable domain, remainder taken from reference TRBV7-9 and TRBJ2-5, is DTGVSQNPRHKITKRGQNVTFRCDPISEHNRLYWYRQTLGQGPEFLTYFQNEAQLEKSRLLSDRFSAERPKGSFSTLEIQRTEQGDSAMYLCASQGRFEETQYFGPGTRLLVL.

This clonotype was picked up many times. V gene TRBV7-2 combines with J gene TRBJ2-7; 7 bases align to TRBD2. Germline V gene data show CDR1 as SGHTA and CDR2 as FQGNSA. The CDR3 extends over 15 amino acids. Losses at the gene ends were 2 bases for V and 4 bases for J; bases not matched to a gene: 8. The CDR3 loop is CASSLSPGGVYEQYF. In DNA form, the CDR3 reads TGTGCCAGCAGCTTATCACCGGGAGGAGTGTACGAGCAGTACTTC.

This clonotype occurred many times. This rearrangement joins TRBV12-3 or TRBV12-4 to TRBJ2-7; D could derive from TRBD1 or TRBD2 (6 bases each). The CDR3 spans 15 residues. V lost 3 bases and J lost 7, with 19 bases in between. For the CDR3, the DNA is TGTGCCAGCAGTTTCACCGCGCCAGGGGCGGGGGAGCAGTACTTC. Translation: CASSFTAPGAGEQYF.

This clonotype was picked up many times. The genes are TRBV6-2 or TRBV6-3 and TRBJ2-7; D gene unclear. Germline-derived CDR1 and CDR2 are MNHEY and SVGEGT. This CDR3 contains 12 residues. Trimming cost V 6 bases and J 3 bases, with 9 bases left between them. CDR3 DNA sequence: TGTGCCAGCAGGGACGCTCACTACGAGCAGTACTTC. Protein sequence: CASRDAHYEQYF.

In its sample, this clonotype was seen many times. This chain joins TRBV5-1 and TRBJ1-1; D not resolved. The CDR3 totals 15 residues. Germline V gene data show CDR1 as SGHRS and CDR2 as YFSETQ. Trimming removed 3 bases at V and 0 bases at J, with 12 bases between. The CDR3 loop is CASSYWTDMNTEAFF. In nucleotides, the CDR3 is TGCGCCAGCAGCTACTGGACGGATATGAACACTGAAGCTTTCTTT. Full variable domain (missing parts from reference TRBV5-1 and TRBJ1-1): KAGVTQTPRYLIKTRGQQVTLSCSPISGHRSVSWYQQTPGQGLQFLFEYFSETQRNKGNFPGRFSGRQFSNSRSEMNVSTLELGDSALYLCASSYWTDMNTEAFFGQGTRLTVV.

This clonotype was observed many times. The V and J genes are TRBV24-1 and TRBJ2-1; perhaps TRBD2 as D (5 bases). V dropped 12 bases and J dropped 3 bases, with 11 bases sitting between them. The CDR3 is 12 amino acids. Germline assignment: CDR1 KGHDR and CDR2 SFDVKD. CDR3 loop: CASGSYYNEQFF. CDR3 DNA sequence: TGTGCCTCGGGAAGTTACTACAATGAGCAGTTCTTC.

This clonotype was counted at least ten times. This chain uses TRBV11-2 with TRBJ1-2; D may be TRBD1 (5 bases). This CDR3 has 15 residues. Germline assignment: CDR1 SGHAT and CDR2 FQNNGV. Trimming cost V 4 bases and J 6 bases, with 18 bases left between them. The DNA of the CDR3 is TGTGCCAGCAGCTCGGGACCGACGAGGGTACATGGCTACACCTTC. It specifies CASSSGPTRVHGYTF.

Ten or more counts support this clonotype. V is TRBV20-1 and J is TRBJ2-3; D not certain. With 1 base removed from V and 2 bases from J, the gap between germline ends came to 13 bases. Germline loops: CDR1 DFQATT, CDR2 SNEGSKA (reference sequence). The CDR3 loop spans 15 amino acids. CDR3 sequence reads: CSARGEGKHTDTQYF. In nucleotides, the CDR3 is TGCAGTGCTAGAGGAGAAGGGAAACACACAGATACGCAGTATTTT.

This clonotype has at least ten counts. This chain links TRBV20-1 with TRBJ2-5; D possibly uses TRBD1 or TRBD2 (5 bases each). The CDR3 consists of 15 residues. Germline assignment: CDR1 DFQATT and CDR2 SNEGSKA (reference sequence). V lost 5 bases and J 3 bases, leaving 19 bases between the germline ends. The CDR3 region is CSAHWDPPIKETQYF. The CDR3 nucleotides are TGCAGTGCTCACTGGGACCCCCCCATAAAAGAGACCCAGTACTTC.

On this clonotype: This may be a read error: a much more frequent sequence differs by one nucleotide. The CDR3 reads CVSSELNQQFF. In nucleotides, the CDR3 is TGTGTCAGCAGCGAACTAAATCAGCAGTTCTTC. This chain connects TRBV12-3 or TRBV12-4 to TRBJ2-1; no clear D. This CDR3 spans 11 amino acids.

By proportion, this clonotype is medium-sized (0.01 to 0.1%). This chain joins TRBV29-1 and TRBJ2-6; no clear D gene. The V gene's germline CDR1 is SQVTM and CDR2 ANQGSEA. Trimming stripped 1 base from V and 0 bases from J, with 7 bases between. The length of the CDR3 is 15 residues. This CDR3 is CSVEVGGSGANVLTF. CDR3 nucleotides: TGCAGCGTTGAAGTGGGCGGCTCTGGGGCCAACGTCCTGACTTTC.

This clonotype was counted only a few times. This rearrangement joins TRBV27 to TRBJ2-2; the D gene is possibly TRBD1 (6 bases). The CDR3 covers 14 residues. In germline, CDR1 is MNHEY, CDR2 SMNVEV (reference sequence). V was trimmed by 4 bases and J by 4 bases, leaving 10 bases between them. This CDR3 is CASSYRAGTGELFF. CDR3 DNA: TGTGCCAGCAGTTACAGGGCTGGCACCGGGGAGCTGTTTTTT.

Many counts were recorded for this clonotype. The chain couples TRBV12-3 or TRBV12-4 to TRBJ2-7; 11 positions match TRBD2. This CDR3 is built from 14 residues. Trimming cost V 6 bases and J 3 bases; bases outside gene matches: 4. In nucleotides, the CDR3 is TGTGCCAGCAGGCCGACTAGCGGGAACTACGAGCAGTACTTC. Translation gives CASRPTSGNYEQYF.

This clonotype was observed at least ten times. The rearrangement links TRBV7-2 to TRBJ2-5; 7 positions match TRBD2. The ends lost 2 bases at V and 2 bases at J; junction bases unmatched: 2. The CDR3 has 14 amino acids. Germline values: CDR1 SGHTA, CDR2 FQGNSA. The CDR3 region has the DNA TGTGCCAGCAGCTTACAGGGAGGGCAAGAGACCCAGTACTTC. It is translated as CASSLQGGQETQYF.

This clonotype came up a few times. The chain uses TRBV7-2 and TRBJ1-1, with TRBD1 matching over 7 bases. V was clipped by 5 bases and J by 4 bases; unmatched bases: 10. CDR1 is SGHTA and CDR2 is FQGNSA in the germline V gene. The CDR3 runs to 15 residues. CDR3 bases: TGTGCCAGCAGCCCACATGGGGGACAGCGCACTGAAGCTTTCTTT. Its protein product is CASSPHGGQRTEAFF.

In its sample, this clonotype was seen many times. The chain links TRBV20-1 to TRBJ2-1; D not resolved. The CDR3 has 14 amino acids. Germline V gene lookup returns CDR1 DFQATT and CDR2 SNEGSKA (reference sequence). Deletions cut 6 bases from V and 2 bases from J, with 14 bases between. The CDR3: CSASKSPTYNEQFF. The CDR3 DNA follows: TGCAGTGCAAGTAAAAGTCCTACCTACAATGAGCAGTTCTTC.